The source of this TCR beta chain is a study of T cell repertoires in cytomegalovirus infection. The overall study: Evidence of both CMV infection and a matching HLA type came from public TCR beta signatures. Regarding the study as a whole: Ex vivo responses were dominated by HLA-C-restricted CMV-specific TCR beta clonotypes. The cumulative frequency of public TCR beta families distinguished individuals who carried CMV together with the relevant HLA.

MiXCR, applied by TCRdb to the reads, yields one record per CDR3 protein. This table has 500,000 or so distinct CDR3 sequences, 16% appearing once. This clonotype appeared a few times. Its antigen is still unknown. The CDR3 length is 13 residues. Germline loops: CDR1 MNHGY, CDR2 SAAAGT. The junction had 3 bases not matched to a gene; V was cut back by 8 bases and J by 0 bases. This TCR was sampled from a human donor in good health (CMV status not recorded). Some clones in this sample may be carry-over from other donors' samples. The sequenced sample was CD8+ T cells from PBMCs. The V and J genes are TRBV6-8 and TRBJ1-1, with 7 bases aligning to TRBD1. The CDR3 DNA reads TGTGCCAGCTGGACAGGTTTGAACACTGAAGCTTTCTTT. It yields the protein CASWTGLNTEAFF.